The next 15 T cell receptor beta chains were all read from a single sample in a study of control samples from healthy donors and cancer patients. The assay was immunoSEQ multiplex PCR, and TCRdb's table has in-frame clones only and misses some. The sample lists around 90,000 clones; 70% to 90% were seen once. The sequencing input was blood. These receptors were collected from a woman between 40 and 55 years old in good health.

Here the CDR3 DNA reads TGCGCCAGCAGCTTTTTATTACCCACAAAACTAAACACCGGGGAGCTGTTTTTT. It yields the protein CASSFLLPTKLNTGELFF. J is TRBJ2-2 and V is TRBV5-1, with no clear D. Trimming took 2 bases from V and 2 from J, leaving 19 bases between them. CDR3 length: 18 amino acids. CDR1 and CDR2 from the germline V gene are SGHRS and YFSETQ. Variable domain in full (rest from reference TRBV5-1 and TRBJ2-2): KAGVTQTPRYLIKTRGQQVTLSCSPISGHRSVSWYQQTPGQGLQFLFEYFSETQRNKGNFPGRFSGRQFSNSRSEMNVSTLELGDSALYLCASSFLLPTKLNTGELFFGEGSRLTVL.

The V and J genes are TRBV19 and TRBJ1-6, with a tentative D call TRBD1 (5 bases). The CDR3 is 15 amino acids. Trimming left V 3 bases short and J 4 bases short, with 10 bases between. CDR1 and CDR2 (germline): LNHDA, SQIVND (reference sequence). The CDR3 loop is CASSMRGTYNSPLHF. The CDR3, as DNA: TGTGCCAGTAGTATGCGCGGGACTTATAATTCACCCCTCCACTTT.

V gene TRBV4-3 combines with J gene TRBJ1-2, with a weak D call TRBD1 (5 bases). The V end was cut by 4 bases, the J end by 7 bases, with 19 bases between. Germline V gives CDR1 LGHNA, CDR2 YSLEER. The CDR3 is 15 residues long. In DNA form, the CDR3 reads TGCGCCAGCAGCCCCCGGGACCGGATCAAGGGTGGCTACACCTTC. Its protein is CASSPRDRIKGGYTF.

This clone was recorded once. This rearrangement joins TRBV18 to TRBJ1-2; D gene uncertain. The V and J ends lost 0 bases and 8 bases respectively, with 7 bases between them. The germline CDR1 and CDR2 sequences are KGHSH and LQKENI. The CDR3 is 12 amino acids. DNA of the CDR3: TGTGCCAGCTCACCACCGAATAGAGGCTACACCTTC. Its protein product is CASSPPNRGYTF.

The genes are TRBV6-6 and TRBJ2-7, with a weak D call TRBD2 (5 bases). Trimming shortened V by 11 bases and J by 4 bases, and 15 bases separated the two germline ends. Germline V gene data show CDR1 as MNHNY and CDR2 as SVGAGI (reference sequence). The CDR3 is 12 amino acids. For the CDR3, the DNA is TGTGCCCACGGGGTTCCCGGGTACGAGCAGTACTTC. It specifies CAHGVPGYEQYF.

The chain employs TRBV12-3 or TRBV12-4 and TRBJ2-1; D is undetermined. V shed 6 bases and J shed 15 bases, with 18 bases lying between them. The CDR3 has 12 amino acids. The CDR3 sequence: CASSLLKQVMFF. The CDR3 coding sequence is TGTGCCAGCAGCCTTCTGAAGCAGGTGATGTTCTTC.

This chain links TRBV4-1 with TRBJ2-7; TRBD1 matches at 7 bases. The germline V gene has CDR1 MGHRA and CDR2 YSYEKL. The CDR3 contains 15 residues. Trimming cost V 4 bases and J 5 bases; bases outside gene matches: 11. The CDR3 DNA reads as TGCGCCAGCAGCCGTTTTCTAGGGACAGCCGACGAGCAGTACTTC. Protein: CASSRFLGTADEQYF.

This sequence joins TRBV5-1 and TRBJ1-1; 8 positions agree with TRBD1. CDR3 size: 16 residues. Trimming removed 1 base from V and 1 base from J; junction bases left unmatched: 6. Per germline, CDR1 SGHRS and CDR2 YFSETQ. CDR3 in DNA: TGCGCCAGCAGCTTGAGGTCGACAGGGGAGAACACTGAAGCTTTCTTT. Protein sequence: CASSLRSTGENTEAFF.

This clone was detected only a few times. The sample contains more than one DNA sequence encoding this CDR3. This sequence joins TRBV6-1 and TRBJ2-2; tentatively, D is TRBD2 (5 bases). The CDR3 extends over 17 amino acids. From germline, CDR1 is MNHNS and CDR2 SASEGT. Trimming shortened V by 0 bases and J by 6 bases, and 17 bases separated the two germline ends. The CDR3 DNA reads TGTGCCAGCAGTGAAGCGGGAACACGGGGTGGGGCCGGGGAGCTGTTTTTT. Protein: CASSEAGTRGGAGELFF.

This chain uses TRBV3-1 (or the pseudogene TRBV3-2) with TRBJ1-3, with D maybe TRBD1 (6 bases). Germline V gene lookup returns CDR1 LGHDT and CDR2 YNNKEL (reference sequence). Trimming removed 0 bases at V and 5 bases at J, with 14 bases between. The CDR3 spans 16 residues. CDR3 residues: CASSQDLAGERNTIYF. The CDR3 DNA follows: TGTGCCAGCAGCCAAGATCTGGCAGGGGAACGAAACACCATATATTTT.

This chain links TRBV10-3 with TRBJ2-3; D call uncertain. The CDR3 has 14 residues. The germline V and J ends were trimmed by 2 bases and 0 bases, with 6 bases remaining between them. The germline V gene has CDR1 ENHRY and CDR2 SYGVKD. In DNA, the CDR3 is TGTGCCATCAGTGAGGCAGCTAGCACAGATACGCAGTATTTT. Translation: CAISEAASTDTQYF.

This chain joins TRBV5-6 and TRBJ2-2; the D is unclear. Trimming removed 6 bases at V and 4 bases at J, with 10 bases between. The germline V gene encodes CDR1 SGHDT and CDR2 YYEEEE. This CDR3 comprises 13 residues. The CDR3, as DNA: TGTGCCAGCACCTTCAGCGTCACCGGGGAGCTGTTTTTT. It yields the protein CASTFSVTGELFF.

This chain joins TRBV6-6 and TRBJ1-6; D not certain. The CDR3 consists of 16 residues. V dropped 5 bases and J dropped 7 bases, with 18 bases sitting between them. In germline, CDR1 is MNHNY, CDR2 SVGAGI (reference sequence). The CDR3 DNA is TGTGCCAGCAGTCCCCATAACCGATCCGGAAATTCACCCCTCCACTTT. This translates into CASSPHNRSGNSPLHF.

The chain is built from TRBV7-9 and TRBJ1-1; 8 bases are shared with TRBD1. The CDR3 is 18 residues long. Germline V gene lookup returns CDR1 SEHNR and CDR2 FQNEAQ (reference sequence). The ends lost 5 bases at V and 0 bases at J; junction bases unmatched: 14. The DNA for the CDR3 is TGTGCCAGCAGCCCGGGCTCGGGGACAGGAGGAATGAACACTGAAGCTTTCTTT. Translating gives CASSPGSGTGGMNTEAFF.

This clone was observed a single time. The CDR3 region has the DNA TGTGCCAGCAGCTTAGTTGGGGAGACCCAGTACTTC. This translates into CASSLVGETQYF. This rearrangement joins TRBV7-2 to TRBJ2-5; D remains ambiguous. The CDR3 runs to 12 residues. Deletions cut 1 base from V and 5 bases from J, with 5 bases between. In germline, CDR1 is SGHTA, CDR2 FQGNSA.